Detailed here is one T cell receptor beta chain. Its antigen remains unidentified. The CDR3 spans 14 residues. V was cut by 5 bases and J by 2 bases, with 11 bases left in between. PCR was performed a second time for 7 to 11 cycles using a sample-barcoded 5' primer and a J-beta primer mix. Each cDNA molecule carried a tag from a template-switch adaptor that contained 12 random nucleotides. TCRdb re-called the 5' RACE reads through MiXCR, storing one row per CDR3 protein. The repertoire holds about 670,000 distinct CDR3 sequences, with over 40% as singletons. This sample is drawn from a study of blood T cells in healthy people across ages. Broader study findings: Diversity of TCR beta per million T cells declined in a roughly linear way with age.

The receptor was isolated from a woman aged 80 or older in good health. This chain links TRBV12-3 or TRBV12-4 with TRBJ2-3; D gene uncertain. The sequenced material came from blood. CDR3 residues: CASSPLQNTDTQYF. CDR3 nucleotide sequence: TGTGCCAGCAGTCCCCTTCAAAACACAGATACGCAGTATTTT.